The 10 T cell receptor beta chains below were found in one sample sequenced in a study of cytomegalovirus exposure and HLA in healthy donors. Primers for the PCR totalled 60 Vbeta and 13 Jbeta. The table came from immunoSEQ multiplex PCR; TCRdb's copy has only in-frame clones and leaves some out. The sample yields more than 75,000 clones, approximately 74% seen once. The sample consisted of PBMCs. These receptor sequences come from a man in his forties in good health and CMV-seropositive.

The chain links TRBV18 to TRBJ2-1, with D perhaps TRBD2 (6 bases). CDR3 size: 14 residues. CDR1 is KGHSH, CDR2 LQKENI, per germline. V gave up 3 bases and J gave up 8 bases, with 14 bases separating them. The CDR3: CASSPVRTIDEQFF. The DNA for the CDR3 is TGTGCCAGCTCACCGGTCAGGACTATCGATGAGCAGTTCTTC.

The CDR3 DNA sequence: TGTGCCAGCTCGCCCAGCAGGTCCACTGAAGCTTTCTTT. Translating gives CASSPSRSTEAFF. This rearrangement joins TRBV18 to TRBJ1-1; no clear D gene. Trimming left V 6 bases short and J 4 bases short, with 12 bases between. CDR3 length equals 13 residues. The germline gives CDR1 KGHSH, CDR2 LQKENI. The full variable domain, its missing parts supplied by reference TRBV18 and TRBJ1-1, is NAGVMQNPRHLVRRRGQEARLRCSPMKGHSHVYWYRQLPEEGLKFMVYLQKENIIDESGMPKERFSAEFPKEGPSILRIQQVVRGDSAAYFCASSPSRSTEAFFGQGTRLTVV.

This clone was seen only a few times. This chain connects TRBV7-8 to TRBJ2-7; 15 bases agree with TRBD2. The V gene end was trimmed by 2 bases and the J gene end by 0 bases; junction bases not matched to a gene: 11. CDR1 and CDR2 from the germline V gene are SGHVS and FQNEAQ. The CDR3 is 20 amino acids. The CDR3 reads CASSLSRVGLAGGYSYEQYF. The CDR3 nucleotides read TGTGCCAGCAGCTTAAGTCGTGTGGGACTAGCGGGGGGTTACTCCTACGAGCAGTACTTC.

The CDR3 region has the DNA TGTGCCAGCAGCGTAGGGGGCAATAGCAATCAGCCCCAGCATTTT. The encoded protein is CASSVGGNSNQPQHF. J is TRBJ1-5 and V is TRBV9, with D possibly matching TRBD1 (5 bases). Germline values: CDR1 SGDLS, CDR2 YYNGEE. V lost 0 bases and J 0 bases, leaving 7 bases between the germline ends. This CDR3 comprises 15 residues.

The V gene is TRBV7-2, the J gene TRBJ1-5; 9 nucleotides align to TRBD1. In germline, CDR1 is SGHTA, CDR2 FQGNSA. This CDR3 region has 15 residues. V shed 2 bases and J 4 bases; nucleotides not matched to a gene: 3. CDR3 region: CASSLKGTGNQPQHF. The CDR3 DNA sequence: TGTGCCAGCAGCTTAAAGGGGACAGGGAATCAGCCCCAGCATTTT.

V usage is TRBV4-1 and J usage is TRBJ1-5; tentatively, D is TRBD1 (5 bases). Germline V gives CDR1 MGHRA, CDR2 YSYEKL. This CDR3 comprises 15 residues. V lost 1 base, J lost 4 bases, and 11 bases lay in between. CDR3 sequence (DNA): TGCGCCAGCAGCCAAGGAAGACAGCTAAATCAGCCCCAGCATTTT. This codes for CASSQGRQLNQPQHF.

This clone was observed a handful of times. The chain carries TRBV2 and TRBJ2-7; TRBD1 aligns across 8 bases. The CDR3 runs 15 residues. J was trimmed by 1 base and V by 4 bases; bases with no gene match: 6. Germline V lookup: CDR1 SNHLY, CDR2 FYNNEI. DNA for the CDR3: TGTGCCAGCAGTGTGGCCGGACAGGGATCCTACGAGCAGTACTTC. Translated, it gives CASSVAGQGSYEQYF. The entire variable domain, with the rest obtained from reference TRBV2 and TRBJ2-7, is as follows: EPEVTQTPSHQVTQMGQEVILRCVPISNHLYFYWYRQILGQKVEFLVSFYNNEISEKSEIFDDQFSVERPDGSNFTLKIRSTKLEDSAMYFCASSVAGQGSYEQYFGPGTRLTVT.

The chain recombines TRBV6-5 with TRBJ1-1; 9 bases map to TRBD1. V was pared by 5 bases and J by 7 bases, with 2 bases of the junction left unmatched. The CDR3 extends over 12 amino acids. Germline V gene data show CDR1 as MNHEY and CDR2 as SVGAGI. CDR3 region: CASSRGQGEAFF. CDR3 nucleotide sequence: TGTGCCAGCAGTAGGGGACAGGGTGAAGCTTTCTTT.

The chain employs TRBV4-2 and TRBJ1-6, with a tentative D call TRBD1 (6 bases). CDR1 is LGHNA, CDR2 YNFKEQ, per germline. The CDR3 is 16 residues long. The V end lost 0 bases, the J end lost 9 bases, and 15 bases lay between the germline ends. In nucleotides, the CDR3 is TGTGCCAGCAGCCAAGATCTCGGGGGGCGCAGTTCACCCCTCCACTTT. The encoded protein is CASSQDLGGRSSPLHF.

V is TRBV10-1 and J is TRBJ2-1, with D perhaps TRBD2 (6 bases). V lost 5 bases to trimming and J lost 6 bases, with 20 bases between them. The CDR3 extends over 16 amino acids. Germline assignment: CDR1 WNHNN and CDR2 SYGVQD (reference sequence). The CDR3 loop is CASSLSTSKGSNEQFF. DNA of the CDR3: TGCGCCAGCAGTCTGTCGACTAGTAAGGGCTCCAATGAGCAGTTCTTC.